The rows below give T cell receptor beta chains drawn from one sample of a study of cytomegalovirus exposure and HLA in healthy donors. The data were produced by immunoSEQ multiplex PCR, yet TCRdb's version contains in-frame clones alone and is incomplete. Here the sample spans under 200,000 clones, more than 65% being singletons. Sequencing was performed on PBMCs. The receptors stem from a man aged 50 to 59 in good health and CMV-seropositive. The CDR3 runs from the conserved cysteine through the conserved F or W. The D gene is left open where the match is weak. Not every row has a clone size; where given, it reads once, few, many or a size class.

D: NA
V: TRBV5-4
size: NA
J: TRBJ1-2
DNA: TGTGCCAGCAGCTTGGACTTCAACTATGGCTACACCTTC
CDR3: CASSLDFNYGYTF

D: NA
V: TRBV10-1
size: few
J: TRBJ2-3
DNA: TGCGCCAGCAGTGAGACCAGCGGTGTTACGCAGTATTTT
CDR3: CASSETSGVTQYF

D: NA
V: TRBV5-6
size: NA
J: TRBJ2-7
DNA: TGTGCCAGCAGCCAAGGGGCTGATTACGAGCAGTACTTC
CDR3: CASSQGADYEQYF

D: NA
V: TRBV7-9
size: NA
J: TRBJ2-5
DNA: TGTGCCAGCAGCTCCGGACAGTTGGGGACCCAGTACTTC
CDR3: CASSSGQLGTQYF

D: NA
V: TRBV4-2
size: NA
J: TRBJ2-3
DNA: TGTGCCAGCAGCCAAGACTTAAGCACAGATACGCAGTATTTT
CDR3: CASSQDLSTDTQYF

D: NA
V: TRBV2
size: NA
J: TRBJ1-3
DNA: TGTGCCAGCAGTTGGAGAACTGGAAACACCATATATTTT
CDR3: CASSWRTGNTIYF

D: TRBD2
V: TRBV9
size: NA
J: TRBJ2-1
DNA: TGTGCCAGCAGCGTAAGCGGGGGTGACAATGAGCAGTTCTTC
CDR3: CASSVSGGDNEQFF

D: NA
V: TRBV11-3
size: NA
J: TRBJ2-3
DNA: TGTGCCAGCAGCTCGGAGGGACAGCTAAAAATCACAGATACGCAGTATTTT
CDR3: CASSSEGQLKITDTQYF

D: NA
V: TRBV5-1
size: NA
J: TRBJ1-6
DNA: TGCGCCAGCAGCTTGGGGAGTACTCATAATTCACCCCTCCACTTT
CDR3: CASSLGSTHNSPLHF

D: NA
V: TRBV9
size: NA
J: TRBJ2-2
DNA: TGTGCCAGCAGCGTTAAGGACCGTCCGGGACTTGAGACCGGGGAGCTGTTTTTT
CDR3: CASSVKDRPGLETGELFF

D: NA
V: TRBV19
size: once
J: TRBJ1-5
DNA: TGTGCCAGTAGTATAGGCCAGGGATATAGCAATCAGCCCCAGCATTTT
CDR3: CASSIGQGYSNQPQHF

D: NA
V: TRBV7-9
size: few
J: TRBJ2-5
DNA: TGTGCCAGCAGCATCCGAGCGCCTCCCGAGACCCAGTACTTC
CDR3: CASSIRAPPETQYF

D: NA
V: TRBV6-5
size: once
J: TRBJ1-2
DNA: TGTGCCAGCAGTTACTCTTGGCAGGCCCGGGGCTACACCTTC
CDR3: CASSYSWQARGYTF

D: TRBD2
V: TRBV11-3
size: NA
J: TRBJ2-5
DNA: TGTGCCAGCAGCTTACTAGCGGGGGATTTCCAAGAGACCCAGTACTTC
CDR3: CASSLLAGDFQETQYF

D: NA
V: TRBV6-1
size: NA
J: TRBJ1-5
DNA: TGTGCCAGCAAGGAGGGACGAGGCAATCAGCCCCAGCATTTT
CDR3: CASKEGRGNQPQHF

D: TRBD1
V: TRBV6-1
size: once
J: TRBJ1-1
DNA: TGTGCCAGCAGCGGCACAGGGGGCACGGTCACTGAAGCTTTCTTT
CDR3: CASSGTGGTVTEAFF

D: NA
V: TRBV5-5
size: NA
J: TRBJ2-3
DNA: TGTGCCAGCAGCCCCGGGGGTCAGTGGGATACGCAGTATTTT
CDR3: CASSPGGQWDTQYF

D: TRBD2
V: TRBV4-2
size: few
J: TRBJ2-1
DNA: TGTGCCAGCAGCGGTTGGGCGGGAGGGGCCGAGCAGTTCTTC
CDR3: CASSGWAGGAEQFF

D: TRBD1
V: TRBV6-1
size: once
J: TRBJ2-2
DNA: TGTGCCAGCAGTGAGAGGACAGGGGGACACGCCGGGGAGCTGTTTTTT
CDR3: CASSERTGGHAGELFF

D: NA
V: TRBV5-1
size: once
J: TRBJ2-3
DNA: TGCGCCAGCAGCTTGGGACAGTTCACAGATACGCAGTATTTT
CDR3: CASSLGQFTDTQYF

D: NA
V: TRBV19
size: NA
J: TRBJ2-3
DNA: TGTGCCAGTACGGCCCGGCGGGACACAGATACGCAGTATTTT
CDR3: CASTARRDTDTQYF

D: TRBD2
V: TRBV10-3
size: once
J: TRBJ2-3
DNA: TGTGCCATCAGTGGAGGGACTAGCGGGCCTAGCACAGATACGCAGTATTTT
CDR3: CAISGGTSGPSTDTQYF

D: TRBD1
V: TRBV7-9
size: NA
J: TRBJ1-3
DNA: TGTGCCAGCAGCTTAGTCAGGGGGCCGCGATCGGCGCGAAACACCATATATTTT
CDR3: CASSLVRGPRSARNTIYF

D: NA
V: TRBV2
size: once
J: TRBJ1-5
DNA: TGTGCCAGTAACGGAGTTAGCAATCAGCCCCAGCATTTT
CDR3: CASNGVSNQPQHF

D: TRBD2
V: TRBV5-6
size: few
J: TRBJ2-1
DNA: TGTGCCAGCAGCTTGGCCCTCCTGGCGGGAGCGTACAATGAGCAGTTCTTC
CDR3: CASSLALLAGAYNEQFF

D: NA
V: TRBV21-1
size: few
J: TRBJ1-3
DNA: TGTGCCAGCAGCAAAGGCCCTAGCTCTGGAAACACCATATATTTT
CDR3: CASSKGPSSGNTIYF

D: NA
V: TRBV5-6
size: NA
J: TRBJ2-7
DNA: TGTGCCAGCAGCGGAACGACATCTTACGAGCAGTACTTC
CDR3: CASSGTTSYEQYF

D: TRBD2
V: TRBV15
size: NA
J: TRBJ2-2
DNA: TGTGCCACCAGCAGTACGCCGGGACTAGGGAACACCGGGGAGCTGTTTTTT
CDR3: CATSSTPGLGNTGELFF

D: TRBD1
V: TRBV7-9
size: NA
J: TRBJ1-2
DNA: TGTGCCAGCAGCCTCGGGACAGGGGGTGGCTACACCTTC
CDR3: CASSLGTGGGYTF

D: TRBD2
V: TRBV2
size: NA
J: TRBJ2-5
DNA: TGTGCCAGCAGTGGGTTAGCGGGGGGCCAGAGAGACCGGTACTTC
CDR3: CASSGLAGGQRDRYF

D: TRBD1
V: TRBV11-3
size: NA
J: TRBJ1-1
DNA: TGTGCCAGCAGCGGGACAGGGCACACTGAAGCTTTCTTT
CDR3: CASSGTGHTEAFF

D: NA
V: TRBV11-2
size: NA
J: TRBJ1-1
DNA: TGTGCCAGCAGCTCTAGCGCGGGGTGCACTGAAGCTTTCTTT
CDR3: CASSSSAGCTEAFF

D: TRBD2
V: TRBV19
size: NA
J: TRBJ2-3
DNA: TGTGCCAGTAGTAGAAGGGGAGCGGGGGCCATCACAGATACGCAGTATTTT
CDR3: CASSRRGAGAITDTQYF

D: TRBD2
V: TRBV2
size: NA
J: TRBJ2-2
DNA: TGTGCCAGCCTCGGAGCGGGGGGGTTCACCGGGGAGCTGTTTTTT
CDR3: CASLGAGGFTGELFF

D: NA
V: TRBV5-1
size: NA
J: TRBJ1-2
DNA: TGCGCCAGCAGCTTACACCAGGAATATGGCTACACCTTC
CDR3: CASSLHQEYGYTF